Presented here are 32 T cell receptor beta chains from one specimen sequenced in a study of shared clonotypes between healthy human individuals. Libraries were prepared by immunoSEQ multiplex PCR; TCRdb keeps only in-frame clonotypes and omits some of them. The sample carries millions of clones, 85% to 95% recorded once. Naive CD8 cells comprised CD45RO-negative, CCR7-positively selected cells, excluding terminally differentiated effector memory CD45RA+ cells. The sequenced material came from naive CD8+ T cells from PBMCs. The origin of the receptors is a man aged 18 to 29 in good health. Some clones in this sample may be carry-over from other donors' samples.

The rearrangement links TRBV27 to TRBJ2-7, with TRBD2 matching 11 bases. The CDR3 is 15 residues long. Trimming at V came to 4 bases and at J to 2 bases, leaving 4 bases not matched to a gene. The germline gives CDR1 MNHEY, CDR2 SMNVEV (reference sequence). CDR3: CASSSPGLAAYEQYF. The CDR3 nucleotides read TGTGCCAGCAGTTCACCGGGACTAGCGGCCTACGAGCAGTACTTC.

The V call is TRBV4-3, the J call TRBJ2-5; D might be TRBD1 (6 bases). The length of the CDR3 is 14 residues. CDR1 is LGHNA, CDR2 YSLEER, per germline. The V end was cut by 2 bases, the J end by 5 bases, with 12 bases between. The chain's CDR3 is CASSQRGSGETQYF. In DNA form, the CDR3 reads TGCGCCAGCAGCCAAAGGGGGTCCGGGGAGACCCAGTACTTC.

Only one count was recorded for this clone. The V gene is TRBV27, the J gene TRBJ2-7; the D is unclear. V dropped 7 bases and J dropped 6 bases, with 13 bases sitting between them. Germline lookup yields CDR1 MNHEY and CDR2 SMNVEV (reference sequence). The CDR3 has 12 amino acids. CDR3 protein: CASTTLRGEQYF. The CDR3, as DNA: TGTGCCAGCACCACACTCCGTGGCGAGCAGTACTTC.

The chain couples TRBV7-8 to TRBJ2-1, with TRBD2 matching 8 bases. CDR1 is SGHVS, CDR2 FQNEAQ, per germline. V lost 1 base, J lost 2 bases, and 4 bases stayed unmatched. CDR3 length: 16 amino acids. The CDR3 reads CASSLVVREAYNEQFF. Here the CDR3 DNA reads TGTGCCAGCAGCTTAGTTGTGCGGGAGGCCTACAATGAGCAGTTCTTC.

With respect to this clone: The sample holds other DNA sequences that translate to the same CDR3. CDR3 loop: CASSLDRAGELFF. CDR3 nucleotide sequence: TGTGCCAGCAGCTTGGACAGAGCCGGGGAGCTGTTTTTT. This chain links TRBV7-6 with TRBJ2-2; tentatively, D is TRBD1 (6 bases). This CDR3 comprises 13 residues. Deletions cut 3 bases from V and 6 bases from J, with 8 bases between. The germline gives CDR1 SGHVS, CDR2 FNYEAQ.

Concerning this clone itself: Other DNA sequences within the sample encode an identical CDR3. The chain uses TRBV5-6 and TRBJ1-3; no clear D gene. Germline V gene sequence: CDR1 SGHDT, CDR2 YYEEEE. V lost 3 bases and J 0 bases, leaving 7 bases between the germline ends. This CDR3 contains 14 residues. The CDR3 spells CASSWGSSGNTIYF. The DNA for the CDR3 is TGTGCCAGCAGCTGGGGAAGCTCTGGAAACACCATATATTTT.

The rearrangement uses TRBV12-5 and TRBJ2-5; D may be TRBD1 (6 bases). V was cut by 4 bases and J by 1 base, with 10 bases left in between. This CDR3 is 14 amino acids long. CDR1 LGHNT and CDR2 FRNRAP come from the germline V gene. The CDR3 loop reads CASGSQGGQETQYF. As DNA, the CDR3 is TGTGCTAGTGGTTCACAGGGCGGCCAAGAGACCCAGTACTTC.

V gene TRBV10-2 combines with J gene TRBJ1-5; D not certain. The CDR3 has 14 residues. V was pared by 4 bases and J by 2 bases, with 9 bases between. CDR1 and CDR2 from the germline V gene are WSHSY and SAAADI. The CDR3 spells CASSGGSGNQPQHF. In DNA form, the CDR3 reads TGCGCCAGCAGTGGTGGATCAGGCAATCAGCCCCAGCATTTT.

The rearrangement links TRBV28 to TRBJ1-2; perhaps TRBD1 as D (6 bases). This CDR3 is built from 15 residues. Looked up from germline, CDR1 is MDHEN and CDR2 is SYDVKM. V was cut by 2 bases and J by 5 bases, with 15 bases left in between. The CDR3 nucleotides read TGTGCCAGCAGTTTACCCCTCAGGGGCGCTTATGGCTACACCTTC. It specifies CASSLPLRGAYGYTF.

V usage is TRBV10-1 and J usage is TRBJ2-7; D might be TRBD2 (5 bases). The V gene's germline CDR1 is WNHNN and CDR2 SYGVQD (reference sequence). V gave up 7 bases and J gave up 2 bases, with 15 bases separating them. The CDR3 is made up of 14 amino acids. The chain's CDR3 is CASTAPRATYEQYF. The DNA of the CDR3 is TGCGCCAGCACTGCTCCGCGGGCCACCTACGAGCAGTACTTC.

The rearrangement uses TRBV21-1 and TRBJ2-7; the table names TRBD1, a call not compared with the DNA. TRBV21-1 is flagged as a pseudogene. CDR3 length: 17 residues. Written as DNA, the CDR3 is TGTGCCAGCAGCCACTGTTTAGCCGGGACAGAACCCTACGAGCAGTACTTC. It yields the protein CASSHCLAGTEPYEQYF.

The chain employs TRBV6-1 and TRBJ1-5; no firm D call. The CDR3 runs to 16 residues. The V and J ends lost 2 bases and 2 bases respectively, with 13 bases between them. CDR1 and CDR2 from the germline V gene are MNHNS and SASEGT. The chain's CDR3 is CASSEYVSPGNQPQHF. CDR3 coding DNA: TGTGCCAGCAGTGAATACGTCTCGCCCGGCAATCAGCCCCAGCATTTT.

V is TRBV7-3 and J is TRBJ1-2; possible D gene TRBD1, 5 bases. CDR3 size: 15 residues. CDR1 is SGHTA, CDR2 FQGTGA, per germline. Deletions cut 3 bases from V and 1 base from J, with 12 bases between. DNA of the CDR3: TGTGCCAGCAGCTTCATTACAGGCTTTAACTATGGCTACACCTTC. This encodes CASSFITGFNYGYTF.

The rearrangement uses TRBV27 and TRBJ2-1; D could derive from TRBD1 or TRBD2 (5 bases each). The V end lost 5 bases, the J end lost 9 bases, and 20 bases lay between the germline ends. The V gene's germline CDR1 is MNHEY and CDR2 SMNVEV (reference sequence). This CDR3 has 15 amino acids. The CDR3 DNA sequence: TGTGCCAGCAGTGCGCTCGGGACGGGCCGGAGTGAGCAGTTCTTC. This codes for CASSALGTGRSEQFF.

This chain connects TRBV6-1 to TRBJ2-5; 10 positions match TRBD1. With 2 bases clipped from V and 5 bases from J, the junction kept 8 bases outside the gene matches. This CDR3 contains 16 residues. Germline CDR1 is MNHNS and CDR2 is SASEGT. The CDR3 DNA follows: TGTGCCAGCAGTGAACCCCGACAGGGGGCTTGGGAGACCCAGTACTTC. Translated: CASSEPRQGAWETQYF.

The DNA for the CDR3 is TGTGCCAGCAGGATCTCCTACAATGAGCAGTTCTTC. Translation gives CASRISYNEQFF. This sequence joins TRBV5-4 and TRBJ2-1, with D hard to call. With 5 bases removed from V and 0 bases from J, the gap between germline ends came to 3 bases. The CDR3 length is 12 residues. Germline CDR1 SGHNT, CDR2 YYREEE (reference sequence).

The chain is built from TRBV27 and TRBJ2-7; D uncertain. CDR1 is MNHEY, CDR2 SMNVEV, per germline (reference sequence). V lost 5 bases and J lost 5, with 16 bases in between. The CDR3 totals 14 residues. CDR3 region: CASSLIANQHEQYF. CDR3 sequence (DNA): TGTGCCAGCAGTCTGATAGCTAACCAGCACGAGCAGTACTTC.

The chain couples TRBV27 to TRBJ1-5, with D unresolved. The germline V gene encodes CDR1 MNHEY and CDR2 SMNVEV (reference sequence). Trimming left V 5 bases short and J 4 bases short, with 18 bases between. The CDR3 runs 16 residues. CDR3 region: CASSPVPRHGNQPQHF. The CDR3 DNA sequence: TGTGCCAGCAGTCCTGTCCCCAGGCATGGTAATCAGCCCCAGCATTTT.

The gene calls are TRBV6-5 and TRBJ2-5; tentatively, D is TRBD1 (6 bases). V was trimmed by 7 bases and J by 4 bases, leaving 19 bases between them. The CDR3 runs 15 residues. Germline CDR1 reads MNHEY; CDR2 reads SVGAGI. The CDR3 protein is CASTPGQGRGETQYF. CDR3 coding DNA: TGTGCCAGCACCCCGGGACAAGGGCGAGGAGAGACCCAGTACTTC.

The gene calls are TRBV27 and TRBJ2-7; 10 bases align to TRBD2. The J segment lost 3 bases and the V segment lost 4 bases, leaving 12 bases of the junction unmatched. This CDR3 contains 17 residues. Germline CDR1 reads MNHEY; CDR2 reads SMNVEV (reference sequence). CDR3 sequence reads: CASSSNPVGLASYEQYF. CDR3 in DNA: TGTGCCAGCAGTTCTAACCCCGTGGGACTAGCGAGCTACGAGCAGTACTTC.

The V call is TRBV7-9, the J call TRBJ1-3; D gene ambiguous. Germline CDR1 is SEHNR and CDR2 is FQNEAQ (reference sequence). Deletions cut 6 bases from V and 0 bases from J, with 9 bases between. The CDR3 runs 14 residues. This CDR3 reads CASRAVDSGNTIYF. For the CDR3, the DNA is TGTGCCAGCAGGGCGGTGGACTCTGGAAACACCATATATTTT.

The V gene is TRBV6-6, the J gene TRBJ2-5; TRBD1 matches at 12 bases. This CDR3 is built from 15 residues. The germline gives CDR1 MNHNY, CDR2 SVGAGI (reference sequence). The ends lost 10 bases at V and 5 bases at J; junction bases unmatched: 11. CDR3 residues: CATGTGGHRGETQYF. The CDR3 region has the DNA TGTGCCACCGGGACAGGGGGCCACCGCGGGGAGACCCAGTACTTC.

J is TRBJ2-6 and V is TRBV7-9; D is undetermined. The germline V gene has CDR1 SEHNR and CDR2 FQNEAQ (reference sequence). V lost 8 bases, J lost 0 bases, and 11 bases lay in between. The CDR3 consists of 15 residues. The DNA of the CDR3 is TGTGCCAGCGCCCAGGTGGACTCTGGGGCCAACGTCCTGACTTTC. Amino acids: CASAQVDSGANVLTF.

The chain has TRBV6-1 and TRBJ1-5; no clear D. V was shortened by 1 base and J by 7 bases, with 14 bases between the two germline ends. Germline CDR1 reads MNHNS; CDR2 reads SASEGT. This CDR3 is 15 amino acids long. The CDR3: CASSEDDKETQPQHF. DNA of the CDR3: TGTGCCAGCAGTGAAGACGACAAAGAGACGCAGCCCCAGCATTTT.

V gene TRBV27 combines with J gene TRBJ2-3; no firm D call. CDR1 is MNHEY, CDR2 SMNVEV, per germline (reference sequence). The CDR3 totals 15 residues. The V end was cut by 5 bases, the J end by 6 bases, with 18 bases between. CDR3 nucleotide sequence: TGTGCCAGCAGTATCGTCGCCGGCCTCACGGATACGCAGTATTTT. This translates into CASSIVAGLTDTQYF.

The V call is TRBV4-1, the J call TRBJ1-3, with D possibly being TRBD1 (5 bases). This CDR3 is built from 16 residues. V gave up 0 bases and J gave up 2 bases, with 11 bases separating them. Looked up from germline, CDR1 is MGHRA and CDR2 is YSYEKL. As DNA, the CDR3 is TGCGCCAGCAGCCAAGATTGGCGGGGACCTGGAAACACCATATATTTT. It yields the protein CASSQDWRGPGNTIYF.

The rearrangement joins TRBV13 to TRBJ1-1; possibly TRBD1 for D (5 bases). The CDR3 extends over 16 amino acids. V was clipped by 6 bases and J by 0 bases, with 17 bases between them. The germline gives CDR1 PRHDT, CDR2 FYEKMQ (reference sequence). This chain's CDR3 is CASSLGGGFLNTEAFF. The CDR3 DNA is TGTGCCAGCAGTTTGGGGGGAGGGTTTTTGAACACTGAAGCTTTCTTT.

This clone was found once. In DNA form, the CDR3 reads TGTGCCACCCACACCACACAGATGAACACTGAAGCTTTCTTT. Its translation: CATHTTQMNTEAFF. This chain links TRBV15 with TRBJ1-1; D unclear. Germline lookup yields CDR1 LNHNV and CDR2 YYDKDF (reference sequence). The CDR3 contains 14 residues. V lost 8 bases and J lost 0, with 13 bases in between.

The table lists this clone with a few counts. The chain couples TRBV5-1 to TRBJ1-1, with D uncertain. Trimming pared 7 bases from V and 7 bases from J, leaving 11 bases between. The CDR3 extends over 11 amino acids. The germline V gene has CDR1 SGHRS and CDR2 YFSETQ. The CDR3 bases are TGCGCCAGCGTTTTTCGACTTGAAGCTTTCTTT. This gives the protein CASVFRLEAFF.

This clone came up a few times. The rearrangement uses TRBV19 and TRBJ2-1, with D perhaps matching TRBD2 (5 bases). V was shortened by 0 bases and J by 14 bases, with 20 bases between the two germline ends. Per germline, CDR1 LNHDA and CDR2 SQIVND (reference sequence). The CDR3 totals 15 residues. CDR3 DNA: TGTGCCAGTAGTATAGACTCGAGGGTGAGGACGCCAGAGTTCTTC. This codes for CASSIDSRVRTPEFF.

As for this clone: This specimen includes other DNA sequences encoding the same CDR3. This chain links TRBV9 with TRBJ2-1, with D possibly matching TRBD1 (5 bases). This CDR3 is built from 13 residues. Looked up from germline, CDR1 is SGDLS and CDR2 is YYNGEE. V was cut by 0 bases and J by 6 bases, with 7 bases left in between. The CDR3 nucleotides read TGTGCCAGCAGCGTAGGGCAGGGCAATGAGCAGTTCTTC. This codes for CASSVGQGNEQFF.

About this clone: At one end the junction does not follow the germline gene, possibly because of a read error. The same CDR3 also results from other DNA sequences found in this sample. V is TRBV9 and J is TRBJ2-3; 9 bases line up with TRBD1. The CDR3 sequence is 14 residues long. From germline, CDR1 is SGDLS and CDR2 YYNGEE. The CDR3 spells CASSVGQGTDTQYF. CDR3 nucleotides: TGTGCCAGCAGTGTAGGACAGGGGACAGATACGCAGTATTTT.